One and the same sample provided the 8 T cell receptor beta chains below, sequenced in a study of vaccination and CD4 T cells after COVID-19. The Oncomine TCR Beta short-read assay generated sequence data from the DNA of cultured CD4+ T cells. MiXCR was run by TCRdb on the PCR reads, yielding one entry per CDR3 protein. The sample yields some 15,000 distinct CDR3 sequences, around 73% seen once. What these receptors recognize is not known. Treatment here: approximately nine-day PBMC culture with coronavirus spike peptide pools or control peptides (ViraFEST assay). The sequenced material came from CD4+ T cells from blood, cultured in vitro. The receptors were sampled from a human donor who had recovered from COVID-19.

This clonotype was detected only a few times. The chain combines TRBV10-3 with TRBJ1-1; D remains unclear. The CDR3 is 15 residues long. The germline V gene encodes CDR1 ENHRY and CDR2 SYGVKD. The germline V and J ends were trimmed by 0 bases and 2 bases, with 10 bases remaining between them. The DNA for the CDR3 is TGTGCCATCAGTGAGTCCACGGGGTCAAACACTGAAGCTTTCTTT. The encoded protein is CAISESTGSNTEAFF.

The J gene is TRBJ2-1, the V gene TRBV6-1, with 11 bases that match TRBD2. The CDR3 runs 15 residues. CDR1 and CDR2 (germline): MNHNS, SASEGT. J lost 7 bases, V lost 6 bases, and 8 bases had no gene match. CDR3 loop: CASSYLAGGLNEQFF. CDR3 nucleotides: TGTGCCAGCAGCTATCTAGCGGGAGGTTTGAATGAGCAGTTCTTC.

The chain is built from TRBV6-2 or TRBV6-3 and TRBJ1-5; 8 nucleotides match TRBD1. Germline CDR1 and CDR2: MNHEY and SVGEGT. The length of the CDR3 is 15 residues. Trimming at V came to 6 bases and at J to 3 bases, leaving 7 bases not matched to a gene. The CDR3 nucleotides are TGTGCCAGCAGGGCAGGGGGCGCTTACAATCAGCCCCAGCATTTT. Protein: CASRAGGAYNQPQHF.

V usage is TRBV27 and J usage is TRBJ1-5; weak D call: TRBD1 (6 bases). Germline CDR1 and CDR2: MNHEY and SMNVEV (reference sequence). This CDR3 is built from 16 residues. Trimming stripped 6 bases from V and 0 bases from J, with 15 bases between. In nucleotides, the CDR3 is TGTGCCAGCAGAACAAGTCCAGGGGCTAGCAATCAGCCCCAGCATTTT. This sequence encodes CASRTSPGASNQPQHF.

The chain uses TRBV28 and TRBJ2-7; 12 bases align to TRBD2. J lost 3 bases, V lost 11 bases, and 5 bases had no gene match. This CDR3 has 13 residues. Germline values: CDR1 MDHEN, CDR2 SYDVKM. CDR3 sequence reads: CAAWTSGDYEQYF. Here the CDR3 DNA reads TGTGCCGCCTGGACTAGCGGGGACTACGAGCAGTACTTC.

This clonotype appeared a few times. The chain employs TRBV14 and TRBJ1-1; D gene ambiguous. This CDR3 has 13 residues. Germline CDR1 reads SGHDN; CDR2 reads FVKESK. The V end lost 0 bases, the J end lost 4 bases, and 6 bases lay between the germline ends. This chain's CDR3 is CASSQDRGTEAFF. DNA of the CDR3: TGTGCCAGCAGCCAAGATCGAGGCACTGAAGCTTTCTTT.

V and J are TRBV25-1 and TRBJ2-3; D is possibly TRBD2 (5 bases). V dropped 8 bases and J dropped 3 bases, with 15 bases sitting between them. This CDR3 comprises 14 residues. Per germline, CDR1 MGHDK and CDR2 SYGVNS. CDR3 protein: CASLRTGRTDTQYF. CDR3 DNA: TGTGCCAGCCTTCGGACTGGAAGGACAGATACGCAGTATTTT.

This rearrangement joins TRBV6-1 to TRBJ1-1; D is possibly TRBD1 (5 bases). V lost 4 bases to trimming and J lost 3 bases, with 9 bases between them. Germline V gene sequence: CDR1 MNHNS, CDR2 SASEGT. CDR3 size: 13 residues. CDR3 residues: CASSAGGYTEAFF. The CDR3 region has the DNA TGTGCCAGCAGTGCGGGGGGGTACACTGAAGCTTTCTTT.